A single sample is the source of the 25 T cell receptor beta chains below, sequenced in a study of T cells in Graves' hyperthyroidism and ophthalmopathy. What was amplified from RNA transcripts were TCR beta CDR3 regions. RT-PCR in the first round (using the HTBI primer set) targeted the TCR CDR3. Each CDR3 protein gets one entry after TCRdb re-called the multiplex PCR reads with MiXCR. The repertoire holds about 340,000 distinct CDR3 sequences, 21% seen once, with over 45% in the top ten. The sample comprised blood. The origin of the receptors is a woman aged 50 to 60 with Graves' hyperthyroidism.

In this sample, this clonotype turned up a few times. The rearrangement joins TRBV7-9 to TRBJ2-7; 7 nucleotides align to TRBD1. Germline CDR1 reads SEHNR; CDR2 reads FQNEAQ (reference sequence). V dropped 5 bases and J dropped 7; count of bases not matched to a gene: 11. The CDR3 runs to 14 residues. CDR3 sequence (DNA): TGTGCCAGCAGCCTACGGGACAGTCTTTCAGAGCAGTACTTC. Its translation is CASSLRDSLSEQYF.

The chain is built from TRBV6-1 and TRBJ2-4, with D perhaps assigned TRBD1 or TRBD2 (5 bases each). CDR3 length: 14 amino acids. Germline loops: CDR1 MNHNS, CDR2 SASEGT. V was pared by 4 bases and J by 4 bases, with 11 bases between. This CDR3 is CASSVDWGKNIQYF. The CDR3 DNA reads TGTGCCAGCAGTGTCGATTGGGGGAAAAACATTCAGTACTTC.

The V call is TRBV30, the J call TRBJ2-7; 9 bases fit TRBD1. CDR3 length: 13 residues. Germline CDR1 and CDR2: GTSNPN and SVGIG (reference sequence). The V segment lost 7 bases and the J segment 4 bases; nucleotides outside the gene matches: 8. The CDR3 spells CALSGQGIYEQYF. CDR3 DNA sequence: TGTGCCTTATCGGGACAGGGAATATACGAGCAGTACTTC. Full variable domain (rest looked up from reference TRBV30 and TRBJ2-7): SQTIHQWPATLVQPVGSPLSLECTVEGTSNPNLYWYRQAAGRGLQLLFYSVGIGQISSEVPQNLSASRPQDRQFILSSKKLLLSDSGFYLCALSGQGIYEQYFGPGTRLTVT.

This clonotype has at least ten counts. The CDR3 is CASSLAGQGIYEQYF. CDR3 coding DNA: TGTGCCAGCAGCTTAGCGGGACAGGGGATCTACGAGCAGTACTTC. The chain employs TRBV7-8 and TRBJ2-7; 10 bases match TRBD1. J lost 3 bases, V lost 0 bases, and 2 bases had no gene match. Germline CDR1 reads SGHVS; CDR2 reads FQNEAQ. The CDR3 is 15 amino acids.

The chain couples TRBV7-8 to TRBJ2-1, with 8 bases fitting TRBD2. The CDR3 spans 15 residues. J gave up 4 bases and V 2 bases, and 4 bases lay outside the gene matches. In germline, CDR1 is SGHVS, CDR2 FQNEAQ. The DNA for the CDR3 is TGTGCCAGCAGCTTACTAGCGGGCCAATACAATGAGCAGTTCTTC. Its protein is CASSLLAGQYNEQFF. Together with reference TRBV7-8 and TRBJ2-1, the CDR3 gives the full variable domain: GAGVSQSPRYKVAKRGQDVALRCDPISGHVSLFWYQQALGQGPEFLTYFQNEAQLDKSGLPSDRFFAERPEGSVSTLKIQRTQQEDSAVYLCASSLLAGQYNEQFFGPGTRLTVL.

The chain is built from TRBV9 and TRBJ2-2; D uncertain. V lost 4 bases and J lost 5, with 3 bases in between. In germline, CDR1 is SGDLS, CDR2 YYNGEE. There are 11 residues in the CDR3. CDR3 region: CASSITGELFF. For the CDR3, the DNA is TGTGCCAGCAGCATAACCGGGGAGCTGTTTTTT. Based on the CDR3 plus reference TRBV9 and TRBJ2-2, the full variable domain is DSGVTQTPKHLITATGQRVTLRCSPRSGDLSVYWYQQSLDQGLQFLIQYYNGEERAKGNILERFSAQQFPDLHSELNLSSLELGDSALYFCASSITGELFFGEGSRLTVL.

This clonotype was recorded at least ten times. This chain links TRBV2 with TRBJ1-1; 7 nucleotides match TRBD1. After removal of 4 bases from V and 7 bases from J, the junction contained 9 bases not matched to a gene. The CDR3 consists of 14 residues. From germline, CDR1 is SNHLY and CDR2 FYNNEI. The CDR3 spells CASSVLGGADEAFF. The CDR3 DNA reads as TGTGCCAGCAGTGTTCTAGGGGGCGCGGATGAAGCTTTCTTT.

This clonotype was counted at least ten times. This chain connects TRBV5-1 to TRBJ2-7, with D maybe TRBD1 (6 bases). The CDR3 loop spans 13 amino acids. V was clipped by 3 bases and J by 3 bases, with 10 bases between them. The V gene's germline CDR1 is SGHRS and CDR2 YFSETQ. CDR3 protein: CASSSSGVYEQYF. In DNA form, the CDR3 reads TGCGCCAGCAGCTCCTCAGGGGTCTACGAGCAGTACTTC.

This clonotype was seen at least ten times. This rearrangement joins TRBV28 to TRBJ1-2; the D gene is possibly TRBD1 (5 bases). V shed 1 base and J shed 3 bases, with 9 bases lying between them. The CDR3 runs to 14 residues. Germline lookup yields CDR1 MDHEN and CDR2 SYDVKM. CDR3 loop: CASSLSGTDYGYTF. The CDR3 DNA is TGTGCCAGCAGTTTATCCGGGACGGACTATGGCTACACCTTC.

Written as DNA, the CDR3 is TGCGCCAGCAGCCAAGTCCTCCTGGGGAGCGGGAGTAAAGAGACCCAGTACTTC. Translation gives CASSQVLLGSGSKETQYF. J is TRBJ2-5 and V is TRBV4-1, with 8 nucleotides matching TRBD2. CDR1 and CDR2 from the germline V gene are MGHRA and YSYEKL. The J segment lost 3 bases and the V segment lost 1 base, leaving 13 bases of the junction unmatched. The CDR3 has 18 residues.

This clonotype was observed at least ten times. The rearrangement links TRBV5-1 to TRBJ2-2; D uncertain. This CDR3 contains 15 residues. In germline, CDR1 is SGHRS, CDR2 YFSETQ. The V and J ends lost 1 base and 7 bases respectively, with 14 bases between them. CDR3 nucleotides: TGCGCCAGCAGCTTGATCGATGGGCCTGGCGGGGAGCTGTTTTTT. This codes for CASSLIDGPGGELFF.

CDR3 DNA: TGCAGTGCTAGAGCCAGGGACAATCAGCCCCAGCATTTT. Encoded protein: CSARARDNQPQHF. V and J are TRBV20-1 and TRBJ1-5; perhaps TRBD1 as D (5 bases). CDR1 DFQATT and CDR2 SNEGSKA come from the germline V gene (reference sequence). V lost 1 base to trimming and J lost 3 bases, with 7 bases between them. The CDR3 runs to 13 residues.

Points on this clonotype: This may come from a read error, since a much larger clone is one base off. V usage is TRBV4-1 and J usage is TRBJ2-5; 8 bases line up with TRBD2. The CDR3 spans 17 residues. CDR1 MGHRA and CDR2 YSYEKL come from the germline V gene. CDR3 sequence reads: CASNQEPSGSPLETQYF. In nucleotides, the CDR3 is TGCGCCAGCAACCAAGAACCCAGCGGGAGCCCTCTTGAGACCCAGTACTTC.

This clonotype was picked up many times. This chain connects TRBV2 to TRBJ2-5, with D possibly being TRBD1 or TRBD2 (5 bases each). V was trimmed by 8 bases and J by 4 bases, leaving 14 bases between them. Germline CDR1 reads SNHLY; CDR2 reads FYNNEI. The CDR3 runs to 13 residues. Here the CDR3 reads CASGMGRAETQYF. CDR3 DNA: TGTGCCAGCGGTATGGGACGAGCAGAGACCCAGTACTTC.

The V gene is TRBV19, the J gene TRBJ2-2; TRBD2 aligns across 10 bases. The V gene end was trimmed by 5 bases and the J gene end by 6 bases; junction bases not matched to a gene: 6. CDR3 length: 15 amino acids. Looked up from germline, CDR1 is LNHDA and CDR2 is SQIVND (reference sequence). CDR3 nucleotide sequence: TGTGCCAGTAGTCTACTAGCGGGATTAGCCGGGGAGCTGTTTTTT. Its translation: CASSLLAGLAGELFF.

The rearrangement uses TRBV18 and TRBJ1-1; 12 positions agree with TRBD1. The CDR3 has 16 amino acids. CDR1 KGHSH and CDR2 LQKENI come from the germline V gene. V was pared by 2 bases and J by 0 bases, with 1 base of the junction left unmatched. The CDR3 here is CASSPGTGGMNTEAFF. The CDR3 DNA sequence: TGTGCCAGCTCACCAGGGACAGGGGGCATGAACACTGAAGCTTTCTTT. The complete variable domain, with remaining parts taken from reference TRBV18 and TRBJ1-1, reads NAGVMQNPRHLVRRRGQEARLRCSPMKGHSHVYWYRQLPEEGLKFMVYLQKENIIDESGMPKERFSAEFPKEGPSILRIQQVVRGDSAAYFCASSPGTGGMNTEAFFGQGTRLTVV.

This clonotype was recorded many times. V usage is TRBV6-1 and J usage is TRBJ1-1, with a possible D match to TRBD1 (5 bases). The CDR3 is 16 residues long. Germline V gives CDR1 MNHNS, CDR2 SASEGT. Between the trimmed V and J ends, which lost 2 bases and 1 base, there was a span of 14 bases. The CDR3: CASSERGQYWNTEAFF. CDR3 DNA sequence: TGTGCCAGCAGTGAACGGGGCCAGTATTGGAACACTGAAGCTTTCTTT.

This clonotype was counted a few times. The chain couples TRBV20-1 to TRBJ1-5; the D is unclear. CDR3 length equals 13 residues. Germline V gene data show CDR1 as DFQATT and CDR2 as SNEGSKA (reference sequence). The V gene lost 6 bases and the J gene lost 4 bases, with 13 bases spanning the gap. The CDR3 reads CSALPQVNQPQHF. The CDR3 DNA reads as TGCAGTGCCCTACCGCAGGTGAATCAGCCCCAGCATTTT.

The chain joins TRBV6-1 to TRBJ1-6; 9 nucleotides align to TRBD1. The CDR3 sequence is 15 residues long. Losses at the gene ends were 3 bases for V and 7 bases for J; bases not matched to a gene: 4. Germline loops: CDR1 MNHNS, CDR2 SASEGT. The CDR3 sequence is CASSEGTGNNSPLHF. As DNA, the CDR3 is TGTGCCAGCAGTGAGGGGACAGGGAACAATTCACCCCTCCACTTT.

There are a few counts of this clonotype. The chain combines TRBV20-1 with TRBJ1-2, with D maybe TRBD1 (5 bases). CDR1 is DFQATT and CDR2 is SNEGSKA in the germline V gene (reference sequence). The CDR3 runs to 14 residues. Trimming removed 0 bases from V and 4 bases from J, with 12 bases in between. This CDR3 reads CSARERGQVYGYTF. Written as DNA, the CDR3 is TGCAGTGCTAGAGAGAGGGGCCAGGTCTATGGCTACACCTTC.

The chain's CDR3 is CASSFYRPMNTEAFF. The CDR3, as DNA: TGTGCCAGCAGTTTCTACAGGCCCATGAACACTGAAGCTTTCTTT. V is TRBV2 and J is TRBJ1-1; the D gene is possibly TRBD1 (5 bases). Germline V gene lookup returns CDR1 SNHLY and CDR2 FYNNEI. The V and J ends lost 5 bases and 0 bases respectively, with 13 bases between them. This CDR3 region has 15 residues.

This clonotype has only a few counts. The CDR3 DNA reads TGTGCCAGCTCACCCAGGACGGGGGACGAGCAGTACTTC. Its translation: CASSPRTGDEQYF. The chain is built from TRBV18 and TRBJ2-7, with D perhaps TRBD2 (6 bases). CDR3 size: 13 residues. Germline values: CDR1 KGHSH, CDR2 LQKENI. Trimming shortened V by 3 bases and J by 5 bases, and 11 bases separated the two germline ends.

This clonotype was seen at least ten times. The rearrangement joins TRBV6-1 to TRBJ2-2, with 11 bases identical to TRBD2. Germline trimming cut 6 bases from V and 6 bases from J; bases unmatched to any gene: 9. The CDR3 extends over 16 amino acids. Germline loops: CDR1 MNHNS, CDR2 SASEGT. The CDR3 coding sequence is TGTGCCAGCAGCCCCATTAGCGGGAGGGGACCCGGGGAGCTGTTTTTT. Translated: CASSPISGRGPGELFF.

Of note for this clonotype: One base away lies a much larger clone, so this may be a sequencing read error. The gene calls are TRBV11-2 and TRBJ2-7; D gene ambiguous. CDR3 size: 12 residues. Germline-derived CDR1 and CDR2 are SGHAT and FQNNGV. CDR3 sequence reads: CASGLVGLEQYF. The CDR3 DNA reads as TGTGCCAGCGGCTTAGTAGGGTTGGAGCAGTACTTC.

The chain links TRBV25-1 to TRBJ1-5; weak D call: TRBD1 (5 bases). Germline V gene data show CDR1 as MGHDK and CDR2 as SYGVNS. The CDR3 contains 11 residues. V was trimmed by 3 bases and J by 13 bases, leaving 10 bases between them. The CDR3 DNA reads TGTGCCAGCAGTGAGGGGGGACTTCAGCATTTT. This codes for CASSEGGLQHF. The whole variable domain, filled in from reference TRBV25-1 and TRBJ1-5, reads EADIYQTPRYLVIGTGKKITLECSQTMGHDKMYWYQQDPGMELHLIHYSYGVNSTEKGDLSSESTVSRIRTEHFPLTLESARPSHTSQYLCASSEGGLQHFGDGTRLSIL.